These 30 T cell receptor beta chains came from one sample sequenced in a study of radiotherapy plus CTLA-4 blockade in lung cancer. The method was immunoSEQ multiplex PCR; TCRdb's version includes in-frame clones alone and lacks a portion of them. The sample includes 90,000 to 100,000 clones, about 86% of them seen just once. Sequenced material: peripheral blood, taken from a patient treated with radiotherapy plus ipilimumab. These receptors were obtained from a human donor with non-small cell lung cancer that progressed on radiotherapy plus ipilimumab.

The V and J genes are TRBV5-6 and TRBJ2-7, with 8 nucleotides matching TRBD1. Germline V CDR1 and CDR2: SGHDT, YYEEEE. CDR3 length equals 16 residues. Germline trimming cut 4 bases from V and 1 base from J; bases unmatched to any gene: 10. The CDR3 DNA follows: TGTGCCAGCAGCGACAGGGGTCCGGGTGGTTCCTACGAGCAGTACTTC. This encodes CASSDRGPGGSYEQYF.

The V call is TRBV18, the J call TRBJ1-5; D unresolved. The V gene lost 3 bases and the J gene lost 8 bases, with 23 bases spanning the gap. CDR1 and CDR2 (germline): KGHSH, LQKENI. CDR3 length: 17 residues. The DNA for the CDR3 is TGTGCCAGCTCACCGTCTTCGAGACAAGCTACCCCTAAGCCCCAGCATTTT. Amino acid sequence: CASSPSSRQATPKPQHF.

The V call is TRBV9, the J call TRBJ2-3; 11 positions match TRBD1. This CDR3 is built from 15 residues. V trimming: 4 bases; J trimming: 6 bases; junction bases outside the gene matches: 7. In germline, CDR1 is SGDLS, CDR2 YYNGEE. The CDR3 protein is CASSKGQGAEDTQYF. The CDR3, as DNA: TGTGCCAGCAGCAAAGGACAGGGGGCAGAGGATACGCAGTATTTT.

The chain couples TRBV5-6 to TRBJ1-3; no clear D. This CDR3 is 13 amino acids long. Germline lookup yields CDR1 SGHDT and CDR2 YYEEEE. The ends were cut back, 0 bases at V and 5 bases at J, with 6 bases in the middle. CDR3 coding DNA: TGTGCCAGCAGCTTGGACCGGAGAAACACCATATATTTT. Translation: CASSLDRRNTIYF. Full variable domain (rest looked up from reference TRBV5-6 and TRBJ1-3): DAGVTQSPTHLIKTRGQQVTLRCSPKSGHDTVSWYQQALGQGPQFIFQYYEEEERQRGNFPDRFSGHQFPNYSSELNVNALLLGDSALYLCASSLDRRNTIYFGEGSWLTVV.

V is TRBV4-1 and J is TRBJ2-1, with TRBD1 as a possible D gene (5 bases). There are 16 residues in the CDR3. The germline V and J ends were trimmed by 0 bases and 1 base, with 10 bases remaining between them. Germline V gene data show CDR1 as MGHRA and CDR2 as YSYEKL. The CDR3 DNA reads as TGCGCCAGCAGCCAAGAGCCCCCAGGGTCCTACAATGAGCAGTTCTTC. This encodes CASSQEPPGSYNEQFF.

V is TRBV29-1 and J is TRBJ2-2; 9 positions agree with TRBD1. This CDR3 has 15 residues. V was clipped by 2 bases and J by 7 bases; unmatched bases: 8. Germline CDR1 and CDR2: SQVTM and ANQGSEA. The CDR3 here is CSVERGDRVRGELFF. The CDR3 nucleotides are TGCAGCGTTGAAAGGGGGGACAGGGTGCGCGGGGAGCTGTTTTTT.

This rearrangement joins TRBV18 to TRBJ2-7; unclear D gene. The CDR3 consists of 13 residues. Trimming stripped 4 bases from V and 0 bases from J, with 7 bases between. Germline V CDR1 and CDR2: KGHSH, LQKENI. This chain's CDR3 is CASSQANSYEQYF. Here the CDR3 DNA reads TGTGCCAGCTCACAGGCCAACTCCTACGAGCAGTACTTC. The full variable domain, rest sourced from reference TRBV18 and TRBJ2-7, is NAGVMQNPRHLVRRRGQEARLRCSPMKGHSHVYWYRQLPEEGLKFMVYLQKENIIDESGMPKERFSAEFPKEGPSILRIQQVVRGDSAAYFCASSQANSYEQYFGPGTRLTVT.

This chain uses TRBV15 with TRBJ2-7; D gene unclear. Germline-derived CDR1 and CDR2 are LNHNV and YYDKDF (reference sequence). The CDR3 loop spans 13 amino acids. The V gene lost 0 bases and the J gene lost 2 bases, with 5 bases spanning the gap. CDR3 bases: TGTGCCACCAGCAGAGACGGTACCTACGAGCAGTACTTC. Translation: CATSRDGTYEQYF.

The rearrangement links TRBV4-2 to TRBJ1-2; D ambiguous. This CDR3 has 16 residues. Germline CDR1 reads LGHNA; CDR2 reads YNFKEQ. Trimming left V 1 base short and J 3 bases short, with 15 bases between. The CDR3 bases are TGTGCCAGCAGCCAAGTTACAGACCTAAGGGACTATGGCTACACCTTC. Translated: CASSQVTDLRDYGYTF.

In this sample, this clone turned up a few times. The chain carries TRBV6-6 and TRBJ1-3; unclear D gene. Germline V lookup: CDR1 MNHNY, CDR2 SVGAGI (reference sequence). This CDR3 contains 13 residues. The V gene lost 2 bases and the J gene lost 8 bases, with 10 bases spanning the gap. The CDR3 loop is CASSYPGRDTIYF. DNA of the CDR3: TGTGCCAGCAGTTACCCTGGGCGGGACACCATATATTTT.

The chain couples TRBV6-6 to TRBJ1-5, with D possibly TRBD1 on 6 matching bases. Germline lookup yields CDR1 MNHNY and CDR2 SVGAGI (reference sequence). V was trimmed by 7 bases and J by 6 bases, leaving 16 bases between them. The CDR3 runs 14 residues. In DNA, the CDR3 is TGTGCCAGCACTAAAGCACAGGGAACTCAGCCCCAGCATTTT. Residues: CASTKAQGTQPQHF.

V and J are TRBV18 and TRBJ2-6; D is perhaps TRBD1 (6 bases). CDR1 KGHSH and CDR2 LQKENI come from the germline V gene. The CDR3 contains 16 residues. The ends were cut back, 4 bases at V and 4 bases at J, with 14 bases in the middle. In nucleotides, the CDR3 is TGTGCCAGCTCACGGGACACTGGCGCCGGGGCCAACGTCCTGACTTTC. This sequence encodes CASSRDTGAGANVLTF.

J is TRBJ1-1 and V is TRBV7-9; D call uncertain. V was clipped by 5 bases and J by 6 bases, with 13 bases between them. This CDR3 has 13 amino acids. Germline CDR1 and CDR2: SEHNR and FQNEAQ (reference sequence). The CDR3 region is CASSLNGRAEAFF. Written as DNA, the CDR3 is TGTGCCAGCAGCCTCAACGGTCGTGCTGAAGCTTTCTTT.

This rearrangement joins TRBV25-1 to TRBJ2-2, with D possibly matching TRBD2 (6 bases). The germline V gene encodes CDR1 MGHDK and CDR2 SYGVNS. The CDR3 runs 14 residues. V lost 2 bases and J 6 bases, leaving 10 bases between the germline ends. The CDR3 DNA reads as TGTGCCAGCAGTGAAGTCGGGAGCGCCGGGGAGCTGTTTTTT. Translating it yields CASSEVGSAGELFF. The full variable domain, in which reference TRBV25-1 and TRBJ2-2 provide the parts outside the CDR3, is EADIYQTPRYLVIGTGKKITLECSQTMGHDKMYWYQQDPGMELHLIHYSYGVNSTEKGDLSSESTVSRIRTEHFPLTLESARPSHTSQYLCASSEVGSAGELFFGEGSRLTVL.

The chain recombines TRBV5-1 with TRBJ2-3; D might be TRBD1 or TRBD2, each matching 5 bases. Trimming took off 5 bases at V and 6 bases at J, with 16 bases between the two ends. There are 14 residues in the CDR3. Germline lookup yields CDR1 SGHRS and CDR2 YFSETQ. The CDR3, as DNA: TGCGCCAGCAGTACGGGGCTTTTGGGGGATACGCAGTATTTT. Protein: CASSTGLLGDTQYF.

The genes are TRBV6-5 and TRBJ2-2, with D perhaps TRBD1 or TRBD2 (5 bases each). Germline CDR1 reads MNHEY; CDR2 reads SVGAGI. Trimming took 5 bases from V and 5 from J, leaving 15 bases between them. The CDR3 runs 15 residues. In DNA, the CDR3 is TGTGCCAGCAGTCCGTCTGGGGGAAGAACCGGGGAGCTGTTTTTT. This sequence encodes CASSPSGGRTGELFF.

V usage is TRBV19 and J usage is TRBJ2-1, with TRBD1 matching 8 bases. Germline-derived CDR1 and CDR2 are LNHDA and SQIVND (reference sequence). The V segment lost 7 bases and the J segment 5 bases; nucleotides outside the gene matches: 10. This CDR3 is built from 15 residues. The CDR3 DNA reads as TGTGCCAGTACCCCCGGACAGGGTAGAGACAATGAGCAGTTCTTC. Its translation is CASTPGQGRDNEQFF.

The CDR3 nucleotides read TGTGCCAGCAGCGTTGGACTAGCGGGAGCATACAATGAGCAGTTCTTC. This encodes CASSVGLAGAYNEQFF. The V gene is TRBV9, the J gene TRBJ2-1, with 13 nucleotides matching TRBD2. Germline assignment: CDR1 SGDLS and CDR2 YYNGEE. Losses at the gene ends were 2 bases for V and 4 bases for J; bases not matched to a gene: 3. This CDR3 is built from 16 residues.

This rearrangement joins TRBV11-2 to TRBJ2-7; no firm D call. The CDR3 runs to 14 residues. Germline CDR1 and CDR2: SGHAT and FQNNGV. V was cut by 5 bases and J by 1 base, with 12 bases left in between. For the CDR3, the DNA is TGTGCCAGCAGCACCTCCGTGGGTTCCTACGAGCAGTACTTC. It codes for CASSTSVGSYEQYF.

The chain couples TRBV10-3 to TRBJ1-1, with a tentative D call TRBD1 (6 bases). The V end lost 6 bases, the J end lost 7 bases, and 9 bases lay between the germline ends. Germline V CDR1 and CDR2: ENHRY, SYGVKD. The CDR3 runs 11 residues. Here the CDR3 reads CAIRQGFEAFF. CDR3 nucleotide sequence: TGTGCCATCAGACAGGGATTTGAAGCTTTCTTT.

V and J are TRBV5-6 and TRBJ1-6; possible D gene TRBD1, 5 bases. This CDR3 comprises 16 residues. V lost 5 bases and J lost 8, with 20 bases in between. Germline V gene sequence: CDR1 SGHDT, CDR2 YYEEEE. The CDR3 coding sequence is TGTGCCAGCAGGCCAGGGTTGGCATGGTCGGATTCACCCCTCCACTTT. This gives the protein CASRPGLAWSDSPLHF. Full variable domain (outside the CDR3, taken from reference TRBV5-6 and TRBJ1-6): DAGVTQSPTHLIKTRGQQVTLRCSPKSGHDTVSWYQQALGQGPQFIFQYYEEEERQRGNFPDRFSGHQFPNYSSELNVNALLLGDSALYLCASRPGLAWSDSPLHFGNGTRLTVT.

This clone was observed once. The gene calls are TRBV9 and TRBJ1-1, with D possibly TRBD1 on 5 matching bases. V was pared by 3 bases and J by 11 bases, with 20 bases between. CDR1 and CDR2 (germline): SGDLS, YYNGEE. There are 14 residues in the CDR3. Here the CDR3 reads CASSGRDLGSGAFF. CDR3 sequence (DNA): TGTGCCAGCAGCGGAAGGGACCTCGGGTCCGGGGCTTTCTTT.

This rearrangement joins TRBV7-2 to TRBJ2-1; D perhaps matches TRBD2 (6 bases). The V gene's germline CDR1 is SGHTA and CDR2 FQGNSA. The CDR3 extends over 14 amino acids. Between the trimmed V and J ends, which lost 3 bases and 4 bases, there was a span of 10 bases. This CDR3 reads CASSLASAYNEQFF. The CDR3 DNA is TGTGCCAGCAGCTTGGCTAGCGCTTACAATGAGCAGTTCTTC.

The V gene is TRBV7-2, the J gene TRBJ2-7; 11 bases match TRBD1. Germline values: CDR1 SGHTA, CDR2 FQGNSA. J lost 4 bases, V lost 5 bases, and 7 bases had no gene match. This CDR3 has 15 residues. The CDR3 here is CASSRGTGGAYEQYF. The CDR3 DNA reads TGTGCCAGCAGCCGGGGGACAGGGGGAGCGTACGAGCAGTACTTC.

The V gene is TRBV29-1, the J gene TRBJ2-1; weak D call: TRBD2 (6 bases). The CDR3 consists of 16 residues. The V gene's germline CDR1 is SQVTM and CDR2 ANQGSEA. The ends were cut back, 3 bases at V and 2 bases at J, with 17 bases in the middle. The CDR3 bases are TGCAGCGTTGAGGCTAGCGCGGGGCTAACCTACAATGAGCAGTTCTTC. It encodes CSVEASAGLTYNEQFF.

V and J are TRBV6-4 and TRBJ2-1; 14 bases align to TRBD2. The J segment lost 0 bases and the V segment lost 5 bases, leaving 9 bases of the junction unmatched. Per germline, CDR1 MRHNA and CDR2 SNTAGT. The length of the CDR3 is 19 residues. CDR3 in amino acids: CASSPETSGGGSSYNEQFF. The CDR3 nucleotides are TGTGCCAGCAGTCCTGAGACTAGCGGGGGGGGGAGCTCCTACAATGAGCAGTTCTTC.

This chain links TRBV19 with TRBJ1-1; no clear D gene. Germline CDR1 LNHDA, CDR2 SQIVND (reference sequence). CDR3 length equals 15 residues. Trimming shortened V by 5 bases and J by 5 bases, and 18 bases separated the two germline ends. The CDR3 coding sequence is TGTGCCAGTAGTTCCCTCGGCTCAGGCGGAACTGAAGCTTTCTTT. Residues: CASSSLGSGGTEAFF.

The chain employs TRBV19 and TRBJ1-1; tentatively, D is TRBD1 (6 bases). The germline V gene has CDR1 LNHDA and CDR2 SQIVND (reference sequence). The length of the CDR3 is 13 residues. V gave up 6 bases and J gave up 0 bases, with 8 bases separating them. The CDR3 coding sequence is TGTGCCAGTAGCGGACAGCTGAACACTGAAGCTTTCTTT. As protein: CASSGQLNTEAFF.

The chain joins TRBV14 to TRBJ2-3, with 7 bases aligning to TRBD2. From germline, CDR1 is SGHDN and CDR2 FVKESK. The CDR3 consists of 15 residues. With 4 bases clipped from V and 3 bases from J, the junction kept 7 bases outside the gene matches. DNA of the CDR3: TGTGCCAGCAGCCCTTTAAACGGGAGGACAGATACGCAGTATTTT. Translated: CASSPLNGRTDTQYF.

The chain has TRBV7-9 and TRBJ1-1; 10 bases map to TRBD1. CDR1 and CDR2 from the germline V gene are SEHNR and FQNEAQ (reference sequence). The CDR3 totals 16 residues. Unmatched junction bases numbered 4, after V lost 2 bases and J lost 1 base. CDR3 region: CASSLPGTGENTEAFF. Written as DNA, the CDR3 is TGTGCCAGCAGCTTACCCGGGACAGGGGAGAACACTGAAGCTTTCTTT. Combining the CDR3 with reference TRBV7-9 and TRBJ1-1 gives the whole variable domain DTGVSQNPRHKITKRGQNVTFRCDPISEHNRLYWYRQTLGQGPEFLTYFQNEAQLEKSRLLSDRFSAERPKGSFSTLEIQRTEQGDSAMYLCASSLPGTGENTEAFFGQGTRLTVV.